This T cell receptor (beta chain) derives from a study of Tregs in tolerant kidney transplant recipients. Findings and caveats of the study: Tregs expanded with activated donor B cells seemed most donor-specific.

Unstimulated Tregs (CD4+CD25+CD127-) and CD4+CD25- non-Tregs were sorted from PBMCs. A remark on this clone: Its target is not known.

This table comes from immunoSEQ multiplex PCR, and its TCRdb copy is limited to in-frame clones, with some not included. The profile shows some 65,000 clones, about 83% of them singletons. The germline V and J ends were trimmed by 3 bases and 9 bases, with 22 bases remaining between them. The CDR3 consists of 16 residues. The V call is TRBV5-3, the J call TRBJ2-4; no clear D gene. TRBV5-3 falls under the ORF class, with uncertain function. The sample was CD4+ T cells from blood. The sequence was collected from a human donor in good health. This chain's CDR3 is CARSSTTPRSFGIQYF. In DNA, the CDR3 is TGTGCCAGAAGCTCCACGACCCCCCGCAGCTTTGGCATTCAGTACTTC.